The clone carrying this TCR beta chain was seen many times. Its antigen is as yet unknown. Patients showing uncontrolled infection, other autoimmune disease, pregnancy or lactation were ineligible. Per germline, CDR1 SGHTA and CDR2 FQGNSA. CDR3 size: 12 residues. Deletions cut 5 bases from V and 6 bases from J, with 7 bases between. Template material for amplifying TCR beta CDR3 regions consisted of RNA transcripts. First-round RT-PCR of the TCR CDR3 relied on the HTBI primer set. TCRdb fed the multiplex PCR reads into MiXCR, producing one record per CDR3 protein. The data contain fewer than 750,000 distinct CDR3 sequences, under 60% of them seen just once; the ten biggest clones take up around 7.7%. The data are from a study of T cells in Graves' hyperthyroidism and ophthalmopathy. Whole-study results and caveats: It was a median approximately 7.1 months before onset that the model predicted ophthalmopathy. A model built on 13 V-J features separated ophthalmopathy from stable hyperthyroidism.

The material sequenced was peripheral blood or thyroid tissue (not recorded which). This rearrangement joins TRBV7-2 to TRBJ2-2; no firm D call. The receptor's source is a woman under 30 with Graves' hyperthyroidism. The CDR3 is CASSNRAGELFF. The CDR3 nucleotides read TGTGCCAGCAGCAATCGAGCCGGGGAGCTGTTTTTT.